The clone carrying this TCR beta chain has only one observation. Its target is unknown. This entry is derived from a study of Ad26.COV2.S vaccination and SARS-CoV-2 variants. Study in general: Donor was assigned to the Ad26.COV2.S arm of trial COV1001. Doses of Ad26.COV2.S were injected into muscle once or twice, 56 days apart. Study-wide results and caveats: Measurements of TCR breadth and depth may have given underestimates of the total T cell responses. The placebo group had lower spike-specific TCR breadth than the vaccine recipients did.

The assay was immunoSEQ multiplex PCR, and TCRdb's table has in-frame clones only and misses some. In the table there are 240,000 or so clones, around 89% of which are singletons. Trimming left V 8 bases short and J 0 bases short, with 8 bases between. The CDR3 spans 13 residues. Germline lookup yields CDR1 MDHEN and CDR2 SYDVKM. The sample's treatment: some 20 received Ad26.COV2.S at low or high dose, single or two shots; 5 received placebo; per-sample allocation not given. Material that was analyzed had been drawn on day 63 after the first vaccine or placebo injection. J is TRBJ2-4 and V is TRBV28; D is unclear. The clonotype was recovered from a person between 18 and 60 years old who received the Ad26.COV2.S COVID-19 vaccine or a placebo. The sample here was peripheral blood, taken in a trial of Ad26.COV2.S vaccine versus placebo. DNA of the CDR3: TGTGCCAGCTGCGGTGCAGCCAAAAACATTCAGTACTTC. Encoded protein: CASCGAAKNIQYF.